Below, 8 T cell receptor beta chains from the same sample are listed, as sequenced in a study of metastatic and nonmetastatic thyroid tumors. No treatment had been given to any patient before thyroid surgery. TCRdb called clones again from the PCR reads with MiXCR. The sample consists of approximately 17,000 clones, around a quarter of them appearing once. Sequenced input: adjacent normal tissue. All receptors come from a female donor with papillary thyroid cancer or a benign thyroid nodule (not recorded which). Some clones in this sample may be carry-over from other donors' samples.

The J gene is TRBJ1-4, the V gene TRBV11-2, with D unclear. Trimming took 1 base from V and 0 from J, leaving 3 bases between them. From germline, CDR1 is SGHAT and CDR2 FQNNGV. The CDR3 consists of 14 residues. CDR3 region: CASSLAPTNEKLFF. The CDR3 DNA reads TGTGCCAGCAGCTTAGCTCCAACTAATGAAAAACTGTTTTTT. The entire variable domain, with the rest obtained from reference TRBV11-2 and TRBJ1-4, is as follows: EAGVAQSPRYKIIEKRQSVAFWCNPISGHATLYWYQQILGQGPKLLIQFQNNGVVDDSQLPKDRFSAERLKGVDSTLKIQPAKLEDSAVYLCASSLAPTNEKLFFGSGTQLSVL.

CDR3 amino acids: CATSRELAGVSNEQFF. CDR3 in DNA: TGTGCCACCAGCAGAGAACTAGCGGGAGTATCCAATGAGCAGTTCTTC. The rearrangement links TRBV15 to TRBJ2-1, with TRBD2 matching over 11 bases. The length of the CDR3 is 16 residues. Trimming cost V 0 bases and J 6 bases; bases outside gene matches: 4. Germline V CDR1 and CDR2: LNHNV, YYDKDF (reference sequence).

The V and J genes are TRBV7-9 and TRBJ1-1; TRBD1 matches at 7 bases. CDR1 is SEHNR and CDR2 is FQNEAQ in the germline V gene (reference sequence). This CDR3 is 15 amino acids long. V lost 5 bases, J lost 1 base, and 7 bases stayed unmatched. CDR3 region: CASSPPTGSNTEAFF. CDR3 nucleotides: TGTGCCAGCAGCCCCCCGACAGGGTCGAACACTGAAGCTTTCTTT.

This sequence joins TRBV5-1 and TRBJ2-2; the D gene is possibly TRBD1 (6 bases). Trimming stripped 4 bases from V and 7 bases from J, with 11 bases between. CDR1 is SGHRS and CDR2 is YFSETQ in the germline V gene. CDR3 size: 13 residues. The CDR3 here is CASSVWTVGELFF. The DNA of the CDR3 is TGCGCCAGCAGCGTATGGACAGTCGGGGAGCTGTTTTTT.

The V gene is TRBV6-5, the J gene TRBJ1-2; 7 nucleotides align to TRBD1. V dropped 4 bases and J dropped 4; count of bases not matched to a gene: 9. This CDR3 contains 15 residues. In germline, CDR1 is MNHEY, CDR2 SVGAGI. The CDR3 loop reads CASSFRRGPSYGYTF. The CDR3 region has the DNA TGTGCCAGCAGTTTCAGGAGGGGGCCATCCTATGGCTACACCTTC.

The rearrangement links TRBV12-3 or TRBV12-4 to TRBJ2-1; tentatively, D is TRBD1 or TRBD2 (5 bases each). The CDR3 is 15 residues long. Deletions cut 5 bases from V and 8 bases from J, with 19 bases between. The CDR3 protein is CASSPSGTLPHEQFF. CDR3 DNA: TGTGCCAGCAGTCCCTCCGGGACGCTCCCCCATGAGCAGTTCTTC.

The V call is TRBV11-2, the J call TRBJ2-1, with D unclear. The CDR3 runs to 12 residues. Trimming pared 6 bases from V and 6 bases from J, leaving 9 bases between. Germline assignment: CDR1 SGHAT and CDR2 FQNNGV. The CDR3 sequence is CASSRAGNEQFF. For the CDR3, the DNA is TGTGCCAGCAGTCGCGCCGGCAATGAGCAGTTCTTC.

The sample holds a few counts of this clone. The rearrangement links TRBV15 to TRBJ1-5, with TRBD1 as a possible D gene (5 bases). The CDR3 has 12 residues. From germline, CDR1 is LNHNV and CDR2 YYDKDF (reference sequence). V was cut by 5 bases and J by 7 bases, with 9 bases left in between. CDR3 coding DNA: TGTGCCACCAGCCCCGGGGACCAGCCCCAGCATTTT. Its protein is CATSPGDQPQHF.